This TCR beta chain was found in a study of CD8+CD57+ T cells in acquired aplastic anemia. In the study overall: Sorted CD4+ and CD8+ cells gave an average of roughly 3 ug of DNA. Study-level findings and limits: Patient and control CD8+ Simpson's diversity was not significantly different.

There are 14 residues in the CDR3. Germline trimming cut 7 bases from V and 5 bases from J; bases unmatched to any gene: 9. Germline V gene lookup returns CDR1 ENHRY and CDR2 SYGVKD. With respect to this clonotype: Its antigen is unknown.

The template for TCR beta VDJ and CDR3 sequence profiling was genomic DNA. TCRdb redid the calling of the reads with MiXCR, one entry per CDR3 protein. The data hold hundreds of thousands of distinct CDR3 sequences, with about a third observed a single time. Individuals selected for sequencing had exhibited CD8+CD57+ cell expansion on flow cytometry. Every patient was diagnosed with severe acquired aplastic anemia. Blood came from patients not yet given any therapy. The sequence was obtained from a human donor with aplastic anemia. Sequenced sample: sorted CD4+, CD8+, or CD8+CD57+ T cells (not recorded which) from PBMCs. This chain links TRBV10-3 with TRBJ2-7; 9 nucleotides agree with TRBD1. The CDR3 DNA follows: TGTGCCATCAAGGGTTTGGGACAGGGTGACGAGCAGTACTTC. Translation: CAIKGLGQGDEQYF.